Following are 23 T cell receptor beta chains from one sample sequenced in a study of T cell responses to AZD1222 COVID-19 vaccine. Using immunoSEQ multiplex PCR, the repertoire was profiled, and TCRdb retains in-frame clones only, with some absent. The table includes 160,000 or so clones, more than 75% detected once. This material consisted of peripheral blood, taken 28 days after the second AZD1222 dose. Source of these receptors: an adult who received the AZD1222 COVID-19 vaccine.

The V gene is TRBV28, the J gene TRBJ1-6; D ambiguous. The CDR3 sequence is 14 residues long. Trimming cost V 10 bases and J 11 bases, with 21 bases left between them. The germline V gene has CDR1 MDHEN and CDR2 SYDVKM. CDR3 DNA: TGTGCCACCAACCTCATCTCGCCCTCTGCACCCCTCCACTTT. Protein product: CATNLISPSAPLHF.

J is TRBJ1-1 and V is TRBV4-3, with TRBD1 as a possible D gene (5 bases). This CDR3 spans 15 amino acids. Trimming cost V 1 base and J 0 bases, with 9 bases left between them. Looked up from germline, CDR1 is LGHNA and CDR2 is YSLEER. The CDR3 DNA is TGCGCCAGCAGCCAAGTTCGAGGGGTGAACACTGAAGCTTTCTTT. Its translation is CASSQVRGVNTEAFF.

This clone was picked up one time. The V and J genes are TRBV15 and TRBJ1-2; 8 nucleotides line up with TRBD1. This CDR3 is built from 17 residues. Germline assignment: CDR1 LNHNV and CDR2 YYDKDF (reference sequence). V dropped 1 base and J dropped 8; count of bases not matched to a gene: 15. The CDR3 coding sequence is TGTGCCACCAGCAGAGGGGGCAAACCGGGACAGGTCGGCGGCTACACCTTC. This sequence encodes CATSRGGKPGQVGGYTF.

The chain uses TRBV2 and TRBJ2-7, with D possibly being TRBD1 (6 bases). Trimming left V 5 bases short and J 4 bases short, with 9 bases between. CDR1 and CDR2 from the germline V gene are SNHLY and FYNNEI. This CDR3 region has 12 residues. CDR3 sequence (DNA): TGTGCCAGCAGTACACAGGGTTACGAGCAGTACTTC. As protein: CASSTQGYEQYF. Filled out from reference TRBV2 and TRBJ2-7, the complete variable domain reads EPEVTQTPSHQVTQMGQEVILRCVPISNHLYFYWYRQILGQKVEFLVSFYNNEISEKSEIFDDQFSVERPDGSNFTLKIRSTKLEDSAMYFCASSTQGYEQYFGPGTRLTVT.

The chain is built from TRBV11-2 and TRBJ2-7; 7 nucleotides align to TRBD2. Trimming cost V 3 bases and J 6 bases; bases outside gene matches: 5. CDR3 length: 13 residues. Germline V gene data show CDR1 as SGHAT and CDR2 as FQNNGV. The CDR3 spells CASSLGREGEQYF. CDR3 in DNA: TGTGCCAGCAGCTTGGGCAGGGAGGGCGAGCAGTACTTC.

This chain connects TRBV6-2 or TRBV6-3 to TRBJ2-3, with TRBD1 matching 10 bases. Germline V CDR1 and CDR2: MNHEY, SVGEGT. V trimming: 0 bases; J trimming: 5 bases; junction bases outside the gene matches: 8. The CDR3 runs 17 residues. The DNA for the CDR3 is TGTGCCAGCAGTTACTCGGGGACAGGGGTTTATATAGATACGCAGTATTTT. Translating gives CASSYSGTGVYIDTQYF.

This rearrangement joins TRBV4-1 to TRBJ1-2; the D gene is possibly TRBD1 (5 bases). V lost 4 bases and J 4 bases, leaving 25 bases between the germline ends. Looked up from germline, CDR1 is MGHRA and CDR2 is YSYEKL. The CDR3 length is 18 residues. The CDR3 protein is CASSPDPGRGVGSYGYTF. CDR3 coding DNA: TGCGCCAGCAGCCCCGACCCAGGCCGGGGGGTAGGTAGCTATGGCTACACCTTC.

The chain joins TRBV19 to TRBJ1-2; D may be TRBD1 (5 bases). The CDR3 sequence is 14 residues long. CDR1 LNHDA and CDR2 SQIVND come from the germline V gene (reference sequence). Trimming took off 4 bases at V and 2 bases at J, with 11 bases between the two ends. The DNA for the CDR3 is TGTGCCAGTAGTAATGCTTGGGGCAACTATGGCTACACCTTC. Protein: CASSNAWGNYGYTF.

The chain joins TRBV9 to TRBJ1-4, with 8 bases fitting TRBD1. Per germline, CDR1 SGDLS and CDR2 YYNGEE. This CDR3 has 14 amino acids. Germline trimming cut 4 bases from V and 5 bases from J; bases unmatched to any gene: 4. The CDR3 DNA is TGTGCCAGCAGCCGACCAGGGGGCAATGAAAAACTGTTTTTT. Encoded protein: CASSRPGGNEKLFF.

The chain has TRBV6-5 and TRBJ1-2; 7 bases agree with TRBD1. The CDR3 spans 10 residues. After removal of 8 bases from V and 8 bases from J, the junction contained 2 bases not matched to a gene. The V gene's germline CDR1 is MNHEY and CDR2 SVGAGI. As DNA, the CDR3 is TGTGCCAGCTACAGGGGCGGCTACACCTTC. Translated, it gives CASYRGGYTF.

The rearrangement joins TRBV6-5 to TRBJ1-2; possible D gene TRBD1, 6 bases. Germline CDR1 reads MNHEY; CDR2 reads SVGAGI. The CDR3 loop spans 13 amino acids. The ends were cut back, 2 bases at V and 6 bases at J, with 10 bases in the middle. CDR3 DNA: TGTGCCAGCAGTTACAAAGGGACACATGGCTACACCTTC. Translated: CASSYKGTHGYTF.

This rearrangement joins TRBV7-9 to TRBJ1-4, with no clear D. The V end lost 11 bases, the J end lost 0 bases, and 28 bases lay between the germline ends. The CDR3 spans 19 residues. CDR1 is SEHNR, CDR2 FQNEAQ, per germline (reference sequence). CDR3 nucleotide sequence: TGTGCCGGAGAGAAAATGTCGGGGTCGCGCGGGGCAACTAATGAAAAACTGTTTTTT. Translation: CAGEKMSGSRGATNEKLFF. Combining the CDR3 with reference TRBV7-9 and TRBJ1-4 gives the whole variable domain DTGVSQNPRHKITKRGQNVTFRCDPISEHNRLYWYRQTLGQGPEFLTYFQNEAQLEKSRLLSDRFSAERPKGSFSTLEIQRTEQGDSAMYLCAGEKMSGSRGATNEKLFFGSGTQLSVL.

The genes are TRBV11-2 and TRBJ2-3; TRBD2 might be the D (6 bases). The CDR3 runs to 15 residues. Germline V CDR1 and CDR2: SGHAT, FQNNGV. Trimming removed 3 bases at V and 2 bases at J, with 12 bases between. The CDR3 is CASSFRRGFTDTQYF. Here the CDR3 DNA reads TGTGCCAGCAGCTTTAGGCGGGGATTCACAGATACGCAGTATTTT.

The CDR3 DNA is TGTGCCAGCAGCAAAGGGGAGGTTAGTAATTCACCCCTCCACTTT. It codes for CASSKGEVSNSPLHF. This chain joins TRBV21-1 and TRBJ1-6. TRBV21-1 is recorded as a pseudogene. The CDR3 runs to 15 residues.

The gene calls are TRBV4-1 and TRBJ1-6; 7 bases map to TRBD1. Germline V gene lookup returns CDR1 MGHRA and CDR2 YSYEKL. Trimming cost V 6 bases and J 3 bases; bases outside gene matches: 8. The CDR3 extends over 16 amino acids. CDR3 protein: CASSLQGLGYNSPLHF. In nucleotides, the CDR3 is TGCGCCAGCAGTCTACAGGGGTTGGGCTATAATTCACCCCTCCACTTT.

The chain is built from TRBV27 and TRBJ1-1; D not resolved. Germline V gene data show CDR1 as MNHEY and CDR2 as SMNVEV (reference sequence). Trimming stripped 5 bases from V and 1 base from J, with 11 bases between. The CDR3 sequence is 14 residues long. Here the CDR3 DNA reads TGTGCCAGCAGTGGATTTAGACAGAACACTGAAGCTTTCTTT. This encodes CASSGFRQNTEAFF.

The chain links TRBV4-2 to TRBJ2-7, with TRBD1 as a possible D gene (6 bases). V lost 4 bases to trimming and J lost 2 bases, with 24 bases between them. Per the germline V gene, CDR1 is LGHNA and CDR2 is YNFKEQ. The CDR3 runs to 18 residues. The CDR3 region is CASSPESGTLRNPYEQYF. In DNA, the CDR3 is TGTGCCAGCAGCCCCGAATCAGGGACATTAAGAAACCCCTACGAGCAGTACTTC.

The V and J genes are TRBV12-3 or TRBV12-4 and TRBJ1-2; a possible D gene is TRBD1 (6 bases). The CDR3 loop spans 12 amino acids. The V and J ends lost 3 bases and 9 bases respectively, with 11 bases between them. The CDR3 sequence is CASSFRDRSYTF. As DNA, the CDR3 is TGTGCCAGCAGTTTTCGAGACAGGAGCTACACCTTC.

This clone appeared once. This chain connects TRBV5-1 to TRBJ1-1; 7 bases line up with TRBD1. CDR3 size: 15 residues. V was pared by 2 bases and J by 8 bases, with 12 bases of the junction left unmatched. Germline V gene sequence: CDR1 SGHRS, CDR2 YFSETQ. As DNA, the CDR3 is TGCGCCAGCAGCTTAGGCGGACAGGTGACGATCGAAGCTTTCTTT. Amino acids: CASSLGGQVTIEAFF.

In DNA form, the CDR3 reads TGTGCCAGCAGCCCCCATGATCGGCCGGGAGGACTGTTTTTT. Translating gives CASSPHDRPGGLFF. The chain is built from TRBV3-1 (or the pseudogene TRBV3-2) and TRBJ1-4; D unresolved. From germline, CDR1 is LGHDT and CDR2 YNNKEL (reference sequence). Between the trimmed V and J ends, which lost 4 bases and 13 bases, there was a span of 19 bases. There are 14 residues in the CDR3.

The rearrangement uses TRBV10-3 and TRBJ1-5; maybe TRBD1 (6 bases). This CDR3 has 15 residues. Germline assignment: CDR1 ENHRY and CDR2 SYGVKD. V was cut by 4 bases and J by 3 bases, with 13 bases left in between. The CDR3 reads CAISGAGAFNQPQHF. DNA of the CDR3: TGTGCCATCAGTGGGGCAGGGGCCTTCAATCAGCCCCAGCATTTT.

The rearrangement joins TRBV19 to TRBJ1-1; TRBD1 is a possible D gene (5 bases). V was shortened by 0 bases and J by 8 bases, with 16 bases between the two germline ends. CDR1 LNHDA and CDR2 SQIVND come from the germline V gene (reference sequence). This CDR3 spans 15 amino acids. The CDR3 DNA reads TGTGCCAGTAGTATAGACAATACGTACAGGAGCGAAGCTTTCTTT. This codes for CASSIDNTYRSEAFF. Filled out from reference TRBV19 and TRBJ1-1, the complete variable domain reads DGGITQSPKYLFRKEGQNVTLSCEQNLNHDAMYWYRQDPGQGLRLIYYSQIVNDFQKGDIAEGYSVSREKKESFPLTVTSAQKNPTAFYLCASSIDNTYRSEAFFGQGTRLTVV.

The chain carries TRBV6-5 and TRBJ1-2, with D unresolved. Trimming removed 7 bases at V and 0 bases at J, with 9 bases between. CDR3 length: 13 residues. Germline CDR1 MNHEY, CDR2 SVGAGI. CDR3 sequence: CASTGRANYGYTF. The CDR3 bases are TGTGCCAGCACGGGGAGAGCTAACTATGGCTACACCTTC.